The rows below give T cell receptor beta chains drawn from one sample of a study of control samples from healthy donors and cancer patients. Measured with immunoSEQ multiplex PCR; TCRdb has only the in-frame clones, and not every one. The top ten clones hold about a fifth of a sample with tens of thousands of clones, around 93% of them seen once. Material: PBMCs. These receptors were obtained from a woman aged 40 to 50 with head and neck cancer. CDR3s include the opening cysteine and the closing phenylalanine or tryptophan. Each record gives: clone size, D gene, CDR3 length, J gene, V gene, CDR3 protein, CDR3 DNA. A D gene is named only where the DNA matches it firmly. Clone size, where shown, is once, few, many, or a class for clones that have expanded.

clone_size: -; d_call: -; cdr3_length: 14; j_call: TRBJ1-4; v_call: TRBV7-6; cdr3_aa: CASSFIEGDEKLFF; cdr3_nt: TGTGCCAGCAGCTTTATTGAGGGAGACGAAAAACTGTTTTTT
clone_size: -; d_call: -; cdr3_length: 13; j_call: TRBJ2-1; v_call: TRBV5-1; cdr3_aa: CASSLTVMDEQFF; cdr3_nt: TGCGCCAGCAGCCTTACCGTTATGGATGAGCAGTTCTTC
clone_size: -; d_call: -; cdr3_length: 13; j_call: TRBJ1-5; v_call: TRBV5-1; cdr3_aa: CASSGEGGQPQHF; cdr3_nt: TGCGCCAGCAGCGGAGAGGGGGGTCAGCCCCAGCATTTT
clone_size: -; d_call: -; cdr3_length: 13; j_call: TRBJ1-3; v_call: TRBV11-2; cdr3_aa: CASSLALGDTIYF; cdr3_nt: TGTGCCAGCAGCTTAGCGTTGGGGGACACCATATATTTT
clone_size: -; d_call: -; cdr3_length: 15; j_call: TRBJ1-5; v_call: TRBV6-6; cdr3_aa: CASSYPGEGHQPQHF; cdr3_nt: TGTGCCAGCAGTTACCCCGGGGAGGGGCATCAGCCCCAGCATTTT
clone_size: -; d_call: TRBD1; cdr3_length: 13; j_call: TRBJ1-2; v_call: TRBV7-2; cdr3_aa: CASSFDRGFGYTF; cdr3_nt: TGTGCCAGCAGCTTTGACAGGGGGTTCGGCTACACCTTC
clone_size: once; d_call: TRBD1; cdr3_length: 13; j_call: TRBJ1-4; v_call: TRBV20-1; cdr3_aa: CSASRTGDEKLFF; cdr3_nt: TGCAGTGCTAGTCGGACAGGGGATGAAAAACTGTTTTTT
clone_size: -; d_call: TRBD2; cdr3_length: 16; j_call: TRBJ2-7; v_call: TRBV28; cdr3_aa: CASSPLNGAGEREQYF; cdr3_nt: TGTGCCAGCAGTCCCCTTAACGGGGCGGGAGAGCGCGAGCAGTACTTC
clone_size: -; d_call: TRBD2; cdr3_length: 16; j_call: TRBJ2-3; v_call: TRBV4-1; cdr3_aa: CASSHSLAGSTDTQYF; cdr3_nt: TGCGCCAGCAGCCACTCACTAGCGGGGAGCACAGATACGCAGTATTTT
clone_size: once; d_call: TRBD2; cdr3_length: 16; j_call: TRBJ2-1; v_call: TRBV7-2; cdr3_aa: CASSPFASGRGNEQFF; cdr3_nt: TGTGCCAGCAGCCCTTTTGCTAGCGGGAGGGGAAATGAGCAGTTCTTC
clone_size: -; d_call: -; cdr3_length: 17; j_call: TRBJ2-4; v_call: TRBV3-1/TRBV3-2; cdr3_aa: CASSKRDPICKKNIQYF; cdr3_nt: TGTGCCAGCAGCAAGCGTGATCCCATTTGCAAAAAAAACATTCAGTACTTC
clone_size: -; d_call: -; cdr3_length: 13; j_call: TRBJ2-3; v_call: TRBV27; cdr3_aa: CASSEESTDTQYF; cdr3_nt: TGTGCCAGCAGTGAAGAAAGCACAGATACGCAGTATTTT
clone_size: -; d_call: -; cdr3_length: 12; j_call: TRBJ2-4; v_call: TRBV5-1; cdr3_aa: CASSPASNIQYF; cdr3_nt: TGCGCCAGCAGCCCCGCCAGTAACATTCAGTACTTC
clone_size: -; d_call: TRBD2; cdr3_length: 15; j_call: TRBJ2-3; v_call: TRBV6-4; cdr3_aa: CASSVERDGTDTQYF; cdr3_nt: TGTGCCAGCAGTGTTGAGCGGGATGGCACAGATACGCAGTATTTT
clone_size: -; d_call: -; cdr3_length: 12; j_call: TRBJ1-5; v_call: TRBV24-1; cdr3_aa: CATSENNEPQHF; cdr3_nt: TGTGCCACCAGTGAGAACAATGAGCCCCAGCATTTT
clone_size: -; d_call: -; cdr3_length: 14; j_call: TRBJ1-1; v_call: TRBV7-9; cdr3_aa: CASSLGDDYTEAFF; cdr3_nt: TGTGCCAGCAGCTTAGGCGATGATTACACTGAAGCTTTCTTT
clone_size: -; d_call: TRBD2; cdr3_length: 15; j_call: TRBJ2-1; v_call: TRBV3-1/TRBV3-2; cdr3_aa: CASSRRREAYNEQFF; cdr3_nt: TGTGCCAGCAGCCGGCGGCGGGAGGCCTACAATGAGCAGTTCTTC
clone_size: -; d_call: -; cdr3_length: 15; j_call: TRBJ1-2; v_call: TRBV19; cdr3_aa: CASSTLLGTLNGYTF; cdr3_nt: TGTGCCAGTAGTACTTTGTTGGGGACCCTAAATGGCTACACCTTC
clone_size: -; d_call: -; cdr3_length: 13; j_call: TRBJ1-1; v_call: TRBV30; cdr3_aa: CAWSVALNTEAFF; cdr3_nt: TGTGCCTGGAGTGTAGCCCTGAACACTGAAGCTTTCTTT
clone_size: -; d_call: -; cdr3_length: 14; j_call: TRBJ1-3; v_call: TRBV24-1; cdr3_aa: CATSGQFSGNTIYF; cdr3_nt: TGTGCCACCAGTGGCCAGTTCTCTGGAAACACCATATATTTT
clone_size: -; d_call: TRBD2; cdr3_length: 14; j_call: TRBJ2-3; v_call: TRBV5-1; cdr3_aa: CASFSAGVTDTQYF; cdr3_nt: TGCGCCAGCTTCTCAGCGGGGGTAACAGATACGCAGTATTTT
clone_size: -; d_call: TRBD2; cdr3_length: 15; j_call: TRBJ2-1; v_call: TRBV27; cdr3_aa: CTTGTSPSSYNEQFF; cdr3_nt: TGTACCACCGGGACTAGCCCTAGCTCCTACAATGAGCAGTTCTTC
clone_size: -; d_call: TRBD1; cdr3_length: 12; j_call: TRBJ1-1; v_call: TRBV3-1/TRBV3-2; cdr3_aa: CASTLQGAEAFF; cdr3_nt: TGTGCCAGCACCCTACAGGGGGCTGAAGCTTTCTTT